This T cell receptor (beta chain) derives from a study of cytomegalovirus exposure and HLA in healthy donors. Study observations and caveats: There were reportedly fewer N-insertions in an Asian-associated ancestry cluster than the approximately 670-donor mean, in a later analysis. Clonal expansion, a later analysis showed, was greater in HLA-associated TCR beta chains than in equally common others. Cytomegalovirus association was assigned to over 150 TCR beta chains.

In germline, CDR1 is SGHTA, CDR2 FQGTGA. Trimming cost V 2 bases and J 1 base, with 12 bases left between them. CDR3 size: 15 residues. The donors, nominally healthy at sampling, likely had unrecorded immune exposures. Regarding this clone: Its antigen is undetermined.

The study ran its PCR with 60 Vbeta and 13 Jbeta primers. TCRdb's table, derived via immunoSEQ multiplex PCR, lists solely in-frame clones and lacks some. In the table there are over 100,000 clones, 70% of which are singletons. This sequence joins TRBV7-3 and TRBJ2-7; TRBD1 is a possible D gene (6 bases). The TCR comes from a young man in good health and CMV-seropositive. Input material: PBMCs. The CDR3 DNA reads TGTGCCAGCAGCTTAGCGGCAGGGGCGTCCTACGAGCAGTACTTC. Its translation: CASSLAAGASYEQYF.